This passage covers 16 T cell receptor beta chains from one sample sequenced in a study of vaccination effects on CD4 cells after COVID-19 (dated by TCRdb to 2022 to 2024). The protocol used for the library was the immunoSEQ multiplex PCR assay. TCRdb limited this immuneACCESS table to in-frame rearrangements with V and J called. A share of clones is missing; checked studies link under half to unresolved V genes, and the rest is unexplained. A total of some 27,000 clones appear in this sample, 65% of them only once. The ten largest clones take up about 9.8% of the sample. After 10 days of culture, CD4+ T cells were isolated with the EasySep CD4+ T cell isolation kit. No antigen has been identified for these receptors. The source material was CD4+ T cells from PBMCs cultured without peptide, sampled before COVID-19 vaccination. Receptor source: a human donor who received a COVID-19 vaccine.

As for this clone: Other DNA variants within this sample encode the same CDR3. The chain recombines TRBV9 with TRBJ1-3; unclear D gene. CDR3 length: 15 amino acids. Looked up from germline, CDR1 is SGDLS and CDR2 is YYNGEE. The V end lost 0 bases, the J end lost 0 bases, and 7 bases lay between the germline ends. The CDR3 loop reads CASSVGTLSGNTIYF. CDR3 coding DNA: TGTGCCAGCAGCGTAGGAACCCTCTCTGGAAACACCATATATTTT.

The chain has TRBV6-5 and TRBJ2-7; 9 bases agree with TRBD2. After removal of 9 bases from V and 6 bases from J, the junction contained 15 bases not matched to a gene. This CDR3 comprises 15 residues. CDR1 and CDR2 (germline): MNHEY, SVGAGI. The CDR3 DNA sequence: TGTGCCAGTCGGGGGGGGGAAGCGGGGGGCTTCGAGCAGTACTTC. Translating gives CASRGGEAGGFEQYF.

The chain recombines TRBV4-2 with TRBJ2-5; 8 bases match TRBD1. The germline gives CDR1 LGHNA, CDR2 YNFKEQ. The CDR3 consists of 15 residues. V lost 1 base, J lost 1 base, and 2 bases stayed unmatched. The CDR3 sequence: CASSQGRGPQETQYF. For the CDR3, the DNA is TGTGCCAGCAGCCAAGGCAGGGGGCCCCAAGAGACCCAGTACTTC.

The J gene is TRBJ1-6, the V gene TRBV23-1; D possibly corresponds to TRBD1 (5 bases). TRBV23-1 carries the ORF label, with uncertain function. Trimming shortened V by 5 bases and J by 3 bases, and 23 bases separated the two germline ends. The length of the CDR3 is 19 residues. The CDR3 is CASSKGRDAERNYNSPLHF. The CDR3 bases are TGCGCCAGCAGTAAAGGCCGGGACGCCGAGCGGAACTATAATTCACCCCTCCACTTT.

This clone has more than one count but fewer than ten. V gene TRBV6-1 combines with J gene TRBJ2-1; 7 bases are shared with TRBD2. This CDR3 is built from 15 residues. The germline V gene encodes CDR1 MNHNS and CDR2 SASEGT. The V gene end was trimmed by 2 bases and the J gene end by 3 bases; junction bases not matched to a gene: 4. CDR3 sequence: CASSEMRGGYNEQFF. CDR3 DNA sequence: TGTGCCAGCAGTGAAATGCGCGGGGGCTACAATGAGCAGTTCTTC.

This clone turned up a few times. The chain links TRBV6-1 to TRBJ1-2; no clear D. Germline V CDR1 and CDR2: MNHNS, SASEGT. The CDR3 is 12 residues long. V lost 1 base and J lost 5, with 5 bases in between. The CDR3 DNA sequence: TGTGCCAGCAGTGAAGGGAAATATGGCTACACCTTC. Its translation: CASSEGKYGYTF.

The chain has TRBV10-3 and TRBJ1-1, with 7 bases aligning to TRBD1. This CDR3 is built from 14 residues. After removal of 3 bases from V and 5 bases from J, the junction contained 6 bases not matched to a gene. The V gene's germline CDR1 is ENHRY and CDR2 SYGVKD. This CDR3 reads CAISESAGGTEAFF. In nucleotides, the CDR3 is TGTGCCATCAGTGAATCGGCAGGGGGGACTGAAGCTTTCTTT.

This chain connects TRBV4-1 to TRBJ2-3, with 12 bases that match TRBD2. Germline loops: CDR1 MGHRA, CDR2 YSYEKL. The trim removed 4 bases at V and 2 bases at J, leaving 4 bases unmatched. This CDR3 spans 16 amino acids. This chain's CDR3 is CASSRGLAGNTDTQYF. CDR3 coding DNA: TGCGCCAGCAGCCGAGGACTAGCGGGGAACACAGATACGCAGTATTTT.

The chain carries TRBV19 and TRBJ1-5; D possibly corresponds to TRBD1 (5 bases). V lost 1 base and J lost 5, with 12 bases in between. The CDR3 has 15 residues. The germline V gene has CDR1 LNHDA and CDR2 SQIVND (reference sequence). Here the CDR3 reads CASSIVHGADQPQHF. The CDR3 DNA reads as TGTGCCAGTAGTATAGTTCATGGGGCGGATCAGCCCCAGCATTTT.

This clone was recorded once. V is TRBV12-5 and J is TRBJ2-3; D might be TRBD1 (5 bases). Deletions cut 5 bases from V and 4 bases from J, with 13 bases between. CDR1 is LGHNT, CDR2 FRNRAP, per germline. The CDR3 sequence is 14 residues long. CDR3 amino acids: CASGPRVRADTQYF. CDR3 bases: TGTGCTAGTGGTCCCAGGGTAAGGGCAGATACGCAGTATTTT. Combining the CDR3 with reference TRBV12-5 and TRBJ2-3 gives the whole variable domain DARVTQTPRHKVTEMGQEVTMRCQPILGHNTVFWYRQTMMQGLELLAYFRNRAPLDDSGMPKDRFSAEMPDATLATLKIQPSEPRDSAVYFCASGPRVRADTQYFGPGTRLTVL.

The chain carries TRBV2 and TRBJ2-5, with TRBD2 matching over 9 bases. V gave up 7 bases and J gave up 6 bases; unmatched junction bases: 12. The germline gives CDR1 SNHLY, CDR2 FYNNEI. This CDR3 comprises 15 residues. The CDR3 bases are TGTGCCAGCACCCTTGGGAGCGGGAGGTTAAAGACCCAGTACTTC. It specifies CASTLGSGRLKTQYF. The entire variable domain, with the rest obtained from reference TRBV2 and TRBJ2-5, is as follows: EPEVTQTPSHQVTQMGQEVILRCVPISNHLYFYWYRQILGQKVEFLVSFYNNEISEKSEIFDDQFSVERPDGSNFTLKIRSTKLEDSAMYFCASTLGSGRLKTQYFGPGTRLLVL.

J is TRBJ1-2 and V is TRBV10-3, with a weak D call TRBD1 (6 bases). Germline V CDR1 and CDR2: ENHRY, SYGVKD. V was pared by 4 bases and J by 8 bases, with 11 bases between. The CDR3 consists of 12 residues. CDR3 amino acids: CAISASGEGYTF. DNA of the CDR3: TGTGCCATCAGTGCATCAGGGGAAGGCTACACCTTC.

A few counts support this clone. CDR3 bases: TGCGCCAGCAGCTTGACGACTAGCGGGAGGGCAAGTGAGCAGTTCTTC. Protein sequence: CASSLTTSGRASEQFF. This sequence joins TRBV5-1 and TRBJ2-1; 14 nucleotides line up with TRBD2. The germline V gene encodes CDR1 SGHRS and CDR2 YFSETQ. The J segment lost 9 bases and the V segment lost 1 base, leaving 6 bases of the junction unmatched. This CDR3 spans 16 amino acids.

The chain couples TRBV6-5 to TRBJ1-2; TRBD1 aligns across 7 bases. Germline V lookup: CDR1 MNHEY, CDR2 SVGAGI. V lost 5 bases to trimming and J lost 7 bases; unmatched junction nucleotides: 7. The CDR3 loop spans 13 amino acids. The DNA of the CDR3 is TGTGCCAGCAGTCGACAGGGATTCGGTGGCTACACCTTC. Its translation: CASSRQGFGGYTF.

This chain uses TRBV10-3 with TRBJ2-7; D uncertain. CDR1 is ENHRY, CDR2 SYGVKD, per germline. V lost 6 bases, J lost 4 bases, and 7 bases lay in between. The CDR3 totals 11 residues. CDR3 coding DNA: TGTGCCATCAGACAGACGTACGAGCAGTACTTC. Protein product: CAIRQTYEQYF.

This clone was counted a single time. V usage is TRBV6-1 and J usage is TRBJ2-3; D is perhaps TRBD1 (6 bases). Trimming took 0 bases from V and 2 from J, leaving 12 bases between them. The CDR3 covers 16 residues. Germline CDR1 is MNHNS and CDR2 is SASEGT. The chain's CDR3 is CASSEAPGAVTDTQYF. The CDR3 DNA reads TGTGCCAGCAGTGAAGCGCCAGGGGCGGTCACAGATACGCAGTATTTT.